The T cell receptor beta chain described here comes from a study of post-analysis software for immune sequencing data. In the case of this clonotype: Its antigen is unidentified.

This CDR3 comprises 12 residues. In germline, CDR1 is SGHRS, CDR2 YFSETQ. V lost 7 bases and J 6 bases, leaving 12 bases between the germline ends. Study conclusions and caveats: In patients, about five TRBV segments were more frequent than in controls, with TRBV5-6, TRBV5-1 and TRBV20-1 among them.

Unique molecular identifiers tagged the TCR beta cDNA libraries. TCRdb reprocessed the PCR reads with MiXCR, giving one entry per CDR3 protein. The sample consists of more than 350,000 distinct CDR3 sequences, 30% to 45% of them appearing once. The chain combines TRBV5-1 with TRBJ2-3; D uncertain. This TCR was recovered from a girl aged 2-9 years with multiple sclerosis. The sample comprised blood. The CDR3 DNA sequence: TGCGCCAGCTATGGGGATAAGGATACGCAGTATTTT. As protein: CASYGDKDTQYF.